A selection of T cell receptor beta chains follows, all from one sample in a study of CD8+CD57+ T cells in acquired aplastic anemia. TCRdb reprocessed the reads with MiXCR, giving one entry per CDR3 protein. The repertoire holds roughly 200,000 distinct CDR3 sequences, with around 63% as singletons. Sequencing was carried out using sorted CD4+, CD8+, or CD8+CD57+ T cells (not recorded which) from PBMCs. The receptors originated from a human donor with aplastic anemia. CDR3s include the opening cysteine and the closing phenylalanine or tryptophan. The order of the fields is D gene, clone size, V gene, J gene, CDR3 DNA, CDR3 protein. The D gene is left open where the match is weak. Clone size is given for some rows only: seen once, a few or many times, or a class if the clone is expanded.

>TRBD1|many|TRBV2|TRBJ1-6
TGTGCCAGCAGTGACAGGGGGAATAATTCACCCCTCCACTTT
CASSDRGNNSPLHF
>-|-|TRBV7-3|TRBJ2-3
TGTGCCAGCAGCAGGACCGGGTGGATGGATACGCAGTATTTT
CASSRTGWMDTQYF
>-|few|TRBV24-1|TRBJ2-5
TGTGCCACCAGTGATTTGGACACGGAGACCCAGTACTTC
CATSDLDTETQYF
>-|-|TRBV12-3/TRBV12-4|TRBJ1-1
TGTGCCAGCAGTCATCCGGGGCTCCCCACTGAAGCTTTCTTT
CASSHPGLPTEAFF
>TRBD2|-|TRBV7-9|TRBJ2-3
TGTGCCAGCGTTTCCGTAGGGCGGGGGAGACCAGATACGCAGTATTTT
CASVSVGRGRPDTQYF
>TRBD2|-|TRBV4-1|TRBJ2-3
TGCGCCAGCAGCCATCCTACTAGCGGGGGCCTAGATACGCAGTATTTT
CASSHPTSGGLDTQYF
>TRBD2|few|TRBV7-9|TRBJ2-5
TGTGCCAGCAGCGGCGCGGGACTAGCAGAAGAAGAGACCCAGTACTTC
CASSGAGLAEEETQYF
>-|-|TRBV24-1|TRBJ1-1
TGTGCCACCAGTGACGGGACCATGAACACTGAAGCTTTCTTT
CATSDGTMNTEAFF
>TRBD1|-|TRBV2|TRBJ1-2
TGTGCCAGCTTTAGACAGGGCCCAAACACCTTC
CASFRQGPNTF
>TRBD2|-|TRBV12-3/TRBV12-4|TRBJ2-3
TGTGCCAGCAGTTCGGGACCGGGAGGAGATACGCAGTATTTT
CASSSGPGGDTQYF
>-|many|TRBV6-4|TRBJ2-2
TGTGCCAGCAGTGTACAACCGAACACCGGGGAGCTGTTTTTT
CASSVQPNTGELFF
>-|once|TRBV19|TRBJ2-3
TGCGCCAGCAGCTCTGGGATGCGGGGGCAGACAGATACGCAGTATTTT
CASSSGMRGQTDTQYF
>TRBD2|-|TRBV7-2|TRBJ2-7
TGTGCCAGCAGCTTAGGGACTAGCAACTACGAGCAGTACTTC
CASSLGTSNYEQYF
>-|-|TRBV6-5|TRBJ2-7
TGTGCCAACAGTTATACGGGAGGGGGCCTCGAGCAGTACTTC
CANSYTGGGLEQYF
>TRBD2|-|TRBV20-1|TRBJ2-7
TGCAGTGCTCTCGCTATGTCTGGACTAGCGGTTTACTCCTACGAGCAGTACTTC
CSALAMSGLAVYSYEQYF
>TRBD2|-|TRBV10-3|TRBJ2-1
TGTGCCATCAGTGCCCCGGGGAGGGGCTACAATGAGCAGTTCTTC
CAISAPGRGYNEQFF
>TRBD1|-|TRBV7-8|TRBJ2-7
TGTGCCAGTAGTGTACAGGGGGCTGGCTACGAGCAGTACTTC
CASSVQGAGYEQYF
>TRBD1|many|TRBV6-1|TRBJ2-7
TGTGCCAGCAGCAACTGGGACAGGGGGCAGGACGAGCAGTACTTC
CASSNWDRGQDEQYF
>-|-|TRBV19|TRBJ1-1
TGTGCCAGTAGTATTGTAGGGGGTACTGAAGCTTCCTTT
CASSIVGGTEASF
>TRBD1|-|TRBV10-3|TRBJ1-2
TGTGCCATCAGCGGGACAGGGGTAGTGGGTGGCTACACCTTC
CAISGTGVVGGYTF
>-|-|TRBV20-1|TRBJ2-5
TGCAGTGCTAGAGAGTACGGTTGGTGGGGGGAGTACCAAGAGACCCAGTACTTC
CSAREYGWWGEYQETQYF
>-|many|TRBV15|TRBJ2-1
TGTGCCACCAGCAGGGGGACTGGGAGCTCCTACAATGAGCAGTTCTTC
CATSRGTGSSYNEQFF
>TRBD1|many|TRBV10-2|TRBJ1-2
TGCGCCAGCCGTCAGACAGGGAGGGCCCTCGACGAATATGGCTACACCTTC
CASRQTGRALDEYGYTF
>TRBD1|few|TRBV2|TRBJ2-5
TGTGCCAGCACCATCCCCGGGACAGGAGAGACCCAGTACTTC
CASTIPGTGETQYF
>-|-|TRBV10-3|TRBJ2-7
TGTGCCATCAGTTCGGGGCCCACCTACGAGCAGTACTTC
CAISSGPTYEQYF
>-|many|TRBV5-1|TRBJ2-1
TGCGCCAGCAGCTTGGATTATGAGCAGTTCTTC
CASSLDYEQFF
>-|many|TRBV5-8|TRBJ2-7
TGTGCCAGCAGCTTGGCCCAGGTCTCCTACGAGCAGTACTTC
CASSLAQVSYEQYF
>-|-|TRBV20-1|TRBJ2-5
TGCAGTGCTAGAGTCGACTTAACTTGGGAGACCCAGTACTTC
CSARVDLTWETQYF
>-|few|TRBV7-9|TRBJ1-1
TGTGCCAGCAGCTTAGTGGCAGGGAAGGGTACTGAAGCTTTCTTT
CASSLVAGKGTEAFF
>TRBD2|few|TRBV7-6|TRBJ2-7
TGTGCCAGCAGCCACGGGGGGGACTACGAGCAGTACTTC
CASSHGGDYEQYF
>-|-|TRBV19|TRBJ1-6
TGTGCCAGTAGTATCGGATTTTCACCCCTCCACTTT
CASSIGFSPLHF
>-|-|TRBV5-8|TRBJ1-6
TGTGCTAGCAGCCGCAGACAGGCCAATTCACCCCTCCACTTT
CASSRRQANSPLHF
>-|-|TRBV19|TRBJ1-1
TGTGCCAGTGGGCCTAGACAGCTCACTGAAGCTTTCTTT
CASGPRQLTEAFF
>-|many|TRBV15|TRBJ2-7
TGTGCCACCAGCAGTCCCGGGCTTACCGACTACGAGCAGTACTTC
CATSSPGLTDYEQYF
>-|-|TRBV5-1|TRBJ2-3
TGTGCCAGCAGCTTTACTGGAGGGCCCTCAGATACGCAGTATTTT
CASSFTGGPSDTQYF